The source of this T cell receptor (beta chain) is a study of low-dose radiotherapy and immunotherapy resistance in tumors. The V gene lost 0 bases and the J gene lost 0 bases, with 9 bases spanning the gap. The CDR3 covers 15 residues. CDR1 is SGHRS and CDR2 is YFSETQ in the germline V gene. This clonotype was found many times. Specified time point: after trial treatment. The sample's treatment: LDRT plus nivolumab, ipilimumab, low-dose cyclophosphamide and aspirin (RACIN trial). Alpha and beta chains were covered, as first-strand cDNA relied on TRAV- and TRBV-specific primers. Using a constant-region primer together with a V-primer adapter, TCRs were subjected to 15 to 25 PCR cycles of amplification. Researchers amplified the isolated mRNA using in vitro transcription. TCRdb redid the calling of the reads with MiXCR, one entry per CDR3 protein. The sample records about 30,000 distinct CDR3 sequences, around 54% being singletons.

The specimen was PBMCs, collected after low-dose radiotherapy plus immunotherapy. The sequence came from a male donor with gallbladder cancer. The genes are TRBV5-1 and TRBJ2-5; the D gene is possibly TRBD2 (5 bases). CDR3 nucleotide sequence: TGCGCCAGCAGCTTGGCCCCGGGATACCAAGAGACCCAGTACTTC. Its protein product is CASSLAPGYQETQYF.